The present TCR beta chain was sequenced within a study of blood T cell repertoires in COVID-19. Background on the study: Acute and convalescent COVID-19 specimens originated in the United States, Italy and Spain. Nucleic acid was either cDNA or gDNA, and it came from T cells, B-cell-depleted T cells, or PBMCs.

Per the original data handling: The authors estimated nucleated cell counts from reference gene primer amplification. Profiling relied on immunoSEQ multiplex PCR, and the TCRdb table lists in-frame clones only, not all of them. V, J and clone size are those of that table, while D and trimming were read from the DNA. The table includes about 86,000 clones, over 80% detected once. The TCR originated in a man aged 45-65 years with acute or convalescent COVID-19. Source material: peripheral blood.

CDR3 protein: CASSETENYGYTF. Here the CDR3 DNA reads TGTGCCAGCAGTGAAACAGAGAACTATGGCTACACCTTC. V and J are TRBV2 and TRBJ1-2; D uncertain. Germline V gives CDR1 SNHLY, CDR2 FYNNEI. The V end was cut by 2 bases, the J end by 2 bases, with 6 bases between. The length of the CDR3 is 13 residues.